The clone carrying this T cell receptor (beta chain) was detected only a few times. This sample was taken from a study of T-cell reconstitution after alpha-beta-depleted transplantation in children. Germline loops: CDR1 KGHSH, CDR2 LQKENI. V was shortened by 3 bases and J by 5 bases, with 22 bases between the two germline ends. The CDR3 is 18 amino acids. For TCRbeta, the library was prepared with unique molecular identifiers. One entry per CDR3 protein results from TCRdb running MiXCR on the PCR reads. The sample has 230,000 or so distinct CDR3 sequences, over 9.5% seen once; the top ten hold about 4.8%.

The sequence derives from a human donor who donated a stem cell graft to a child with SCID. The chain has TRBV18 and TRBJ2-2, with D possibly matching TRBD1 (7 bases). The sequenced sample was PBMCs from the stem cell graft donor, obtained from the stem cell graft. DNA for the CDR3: TGTGCCAGCTCACCGAGACAGCCTCAGGGGGGCTCGACCGGGGAGCTGTTTTTT. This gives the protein CASSPRQPQGGSTGELFF.